The entry below describes one T cell receptor (beta chain). This clone's antigen is unknown. Base qualities are not provided; no much larger clone lies one nucleotide away. Libraries were prepared through the immunoSEQ multiplex PCR assay. This is the immuneACCESS table as TCRdb keeps it, with only in-frame sequences that have V and J called. A part of the clones is gone; compared with another copy, unresolved V genes explain less than half, and the rest is unexplained. Within this sample are tens of thousands of clones, with approximately 90% of them counted one time only. The ten largest clones represent roughly 0.76% of the sample. The sample originates from a study of T cell changes during pregnancy in multiple sclerosis (dated by TCRdb to 2018 to 2020). With regard to the full study: In women with multiple sclerosis, the researchers looked at how the T cell repertoire shifted as pregnancy progressed.

This TCR was sampled from a female donor with multiple sclerosis, enrolled in a pregnancy study. The material sequenced was CD4+ T cells from peripheral blood mononuclear cells, taken in the first trimester of pregnancy.

CDR3 reads: CASSYTIGQSSYEQYF. The DNA sequence is TGTGCCAGCAGTTACACCATAGGACAGTCTAGCTACGAGCAGTACTTC. The V and J segments used are TRBV6-5 and TRBJ2-7, and TRBD1 may be the D gene, going by 6 matching bases. V was cut back by 2 bases and J by 3 bases, leaving a gap of 17 bases between them. The CDR3 starts with the cysteine, ends with the phenylalanine, and has 16 residues. Only the CDR3 region is kept as DNA, spanning 48 bases read in frame from base 1. The germline V gene supplies CDR1 MNHEY and CDR2 SVGAGI.